These 25 T cell receptor beta chains were sequenced from one sample in a study of blood T cell repertoires in COVID-19. The assay was immunoSEQ multiplex PCR, and TCRdb's table has in-frame clones only and misses some. The sample records 210,000 or so clones, 70% to 90% being singletons. Sequencing was performed on PBMCs or T cells enriched from blood (not recorded which). The receptors derive from a woman aged 45-65 years in a cohort exposed to, infected with or recovered from COVID-19 (not recorded which).

The chain is built from TRBV4-1 and TRBJ1-1; D perhaps matches TRBD1 (6 bases). CDR3 length: 12 residues. Germline loops: CDR1 MGHRA, CDR2 YSYEKL. The V end was cut by 10 bases, the J end by 1 base, with 10 bases between. The CDR3 DNA follows: TGCGCCACCAGGGGCAGGAACACTGAAGCTTTCTTT. Protein sequence: CATRGRNTEAFF.

V gene TRBV7-6 combines with J gene TRBJ1-1, with a possible D match to TRBD1 (6 bases). Trimming took 4 bases from V and 4 from J, leaving 10 bases between them. The CDR3 is 13 amino acids. From germline, CDR1 is SGHVS and CDR2 FNYEAQ. The CDR3 DNA reads TGTGCCAGCAGCTCAGGGGTGAGCACTGAAGCTTTCTTT. Its protein product is CASSSGVSTEAFF.

V gene TRBV24-1 combines with J gene TRBJ2-7; 8 bases are shared with TRBD2. Losses at the gene ends were 7 bases for V and 6 bases for J; bases not matched to a gene: 10. Germline-derived CDR1 and CDR2 are KGHDR and SFDVKD. The CDR3 extends over 14 amino acids. The CDR3 sequence: CATRDAGGGFEQYF. CDR3 nucleotide sequence: TGTGCCACCAGGGACGCCGGGGGGGGGTTCGAGCAGTACTTC.

The V and J genes are TRBV9 and TRBJ2-3; perhaps TRBD1 as D (5 bases). Germline V gene sequence: CDR1 SGDLS, CDR2 YYNGEE. The CDR3 consists of 16 residues. Trimming took off 4 bases at V and 0 bases at J, with 15 bases between the two ends. CDR3 sequence (DNA): TGTGCCAGCAGCTTGACCGCCCAGGGTAGCACAGATACGCAGTATTTT. This sequence encodes CASSLTAQGSTDTQYF.

The chain recombines TRBV7-9 with TRBJ2-5; 7 nucleotides agree with TRBD1. Germline CDR1 and CDR2: SEHNR and FQNEAQ (reference sequence). V gave up 2 bases and J gave up 5 bases; unmatched junction bases: 8. The CDR3 is made up of 15 amino acids. In DNA form, the CDR3 reads TGTGCCAGCAGCTTACCAACAGGGGTTGGTGAGACCCAGTACTTC. Encoded protein: CASSLPTGVGETQYF.

The rearrangement joins TRBV7-2 to TRBJ2-5; TRBD1 aligns across 8 bases. The V segment lost 7 bases and the J segment 4 bases; nucleotides outside the gene matches: 11. Germline CDR1 SGHTA, CDR2 FQGNSA. The CDR3 sequence is 15 residues long. CDR3 nucleotide sequence: TGTGCCAGCACCTCCGGGACAGGACCCTCAGAGACCCAGTACTTC. As protein: CASTSGTGPSETQYF.

This clone came up a few times. The rearrangement uses TRBV6-5 and TRBJ1-3; 9 bases agree with TRBD1. The germline V gene has CDR1 MNHEY and CDR2 SVGAGI. V lost 3 bases and J lost 3; bases outside the gene matches: 3. The CDR3 is made up of 15 amino acids. The CDR3 DNA reads TGTGCCAGCAGTTATACAGGGGGCTTTGGAAACACCATATATTTT. Its protein is CASSYTGGFGNTIYF.

This chain joins TRBV29-1 and TRBJ1-1; 9 nucleotides agree with TRBD1. Germline-derived CDR1 and CDR2 are SQVTM and ANQGSEA. Germline trimming cut 7 bases from V and 4 bases from J; bases unmatched to any gene: 7. This CDR3 is built from 13 residues. The CDR3 sequence: CSGNRGQGTEAFF. The CDR3 DNA follows: TGCAGCGGGAACAGGGGGCAAGGCACTGAAGCTTTCTTT.

The V call is TRBV14, the J call TRBJ1-6; D remains ambiguous. Germline CDR1 reads SGHDN; CDR2 reads FVKESK. CDR3 length equals 19 residues. V dropped 6 bases and J dropped 5 bases, with 26 bases sitting between them. The CDR3 DNA reads TGTGCCAGCAGTGAACGCGTGTCTGGAACGGGATTTAATAATTCACCCCTCCACTTT. Translation gives CASSERVSGTGFNNSPLHF.

The chain combines TRBV3-1 (or the pseudogene TRBV3-2) with TRBJ2-5, with 8 bases identical to TRBD2. The CDR3 contains 18 residues. Germline V CDR1 and CDR2: LGHDT, YNNKEL (reference sequence). After removal of 6 bases from V and 5 bases from J, the junction contained 20 bases not matched to a gene. CDR3 nucleotides: TGTGCCAGCAGTCCGGGGAGGAGCGGGGGCTCGTCGGAGGAGACCCAGTACTTC. It encodes CASSPGRSGGSSEETQYF.

The CDR3 region is CASSRGAGGQETQYF. The CDR3, as DNA: TGTGCCAGCAGCCGGGGGGCGGGGGGCCAAGAGACCCAGTACTTC. The genes are TRBV11-3 and TRBJ2-5; 8 nucleotides line up with TRBD2. Losses at the gene ends were 5 bases for V and 1 base for J; bases not matched to a gene: 6. CDR3 size: 15 residues. Germline CDR1 reads SGHNT; CDR2 reads YENEEA.

This rearrangement joins TRBV7-9 to TRBJ1-3, with D maybe TRBD1 (5 bases). The germline V and J ends were trimmed by 5 bases and 0 bases, with 14 bases remaining between them. The CDR3 length is 16 residues. From germline, CDR1 is SEHNR and CDR2 FQNEAQ (reference sequence). CDR3 region: CASSPLLGDSGNTIYF. In DNA form, the CDR3 reads TGTGCCAGCAGCCCCCTGTTAGGGGACTCTGGAAACACCATATATTTT.

The chain has TRBV9 and TRBJ2-2; 9 bases agree with TRBD2. The V and J ends lost 0 bases and 7 bases, in that order; junction bases with no gene match: 13. Germline V gene data show CDR1 as SGDLS and CDR2 as YYNGEE. This CDR3 is 18 amino acids long. CDR3 sequence: CASSVAPMGSGGFGELFF. The CDR3 nucleotides are TGTGCCAGCAGCGTAGCGCCCATGGGTAGCGGGGGTTTCGGGGAGCTGTTTTTT. The variable domain in full, with the rest retrieved from reference TRBV9 and TRBJ2-2, is DSGVTQTPKHLITATGQRVTLRCSPRSGDLSVYWYQQSLDQGLQFLIQYYNGEERAKGNILERFSAQQFPDLHSELNLSSLELGDSALYFCASSVAPMGSGGFGELFFGEGSRLTVL.

The chain couples TRBV7-8 to TRBJ2-7, with 7 bases that match TRBD1. Germline loops: CDR1 SGHVS, CDR2 FQNEAQ. The J segment lost 2 bases and the V segment lost 5 bases, leaving 9 bases of the junction unmatched. This CDR3 has 15 residues. As DNA, the CDR3 is TGTGCCAGCAGCCCGAGGGACAGCCTAACCTACGAGCAGTACTTC. Amino acid sequence: CASSPRDSLTYEQYF. The whole variable domain, filled in from reference TRBV7-8 and TRBJ2-7, reads GAGVSQSPRYKVAKRGQDVALRCDPISGHVSLFWYQQALGQGPEFLTYFQNEAQLDKSGLPSDRFFAERPEGSVSTLKIQRTQQEDSAVYLCASSPRDSLTYEQYFGPGTRLTVT.

This clone has a single count. The chain links TRBV6-5 to TRBJ1-1, with 9 positions matching TRBD1. CDR3 length: 15 amino acids. Germline V gene data show CDR1 as MNHEY and CDR2 as SVGAGI. V shed 4 bases and J 4 bases; nucleotides not matched to a gene: 7. The CDR3 bases are TGTGCCAGCAGTTCGGGACAGGGTTTAACCACTGAAGCTTTCTTT. Its protein is CASSSGQGLTTEAFF.

The chain combines TRBV14 with TRBJ1-1; TRBD1 agrees at 9 bases. The V and J ends lost 7 bases and 1 base, in that order; junction bases with no gene match: 4. The CDR3 contains 14 residues. Germline CDR1 reads SGHDN; CDR2 reads FVKESK. The CDR3 region is CASNRGLRNTEAFF. CDR3 bases: TGTGCCAGCAACAGGGGGCTTAGGAACACTGAAGCTTTCTTT.

The chain couples TRBV7-3 to TRBJ2-1; TRBD2 matches 7 bases. The V and J ends lost 5 bases and 0 bases, in that order; junction bases with no gene match: 7. CDR1 SGHTA and CDR2 FQGTGA come from the germline V gene. The length of the CDR3 is 16 residues. The CDR3 DNA is TGTGCCAGCAGCCTTGGCGGCGGGGGCTCCTACAATGAGCAGTTCTTC. Amino acid sequence: CASSLGGGGSYNEQFF.

The rearrangement joins TRBV27 to TRBJ1-6, with 7 bases identical to TRBD1. CDR1 is MNHEY, CDR2 SMNVEV, per germline (reference sequence). The CDR3 spans 13 residues. With V trimmed by 8 bases and J by 5 bases, 3 bases remained unmatched. The CDR3 DNA reads as TGTGCCAGCTCGACAGGGAATAATTCACCCCTCCACTTT. It is translated as CASSTGNNSPLHF.

V is TRBV5-6 and J is TRBJ2-6; TRBD1 agrees at 11 bases. The J segment lost 0 bases and the V segment lost 3 bases, leaving 5 bases of the junction unmatched. The germline gives CDR1 SGHDT, CDR2 YYEEEE. This CDR3 contains 18 residues. The CDR3: CASSSYGTGGSGANVLTF. The CDR3 region has the DNA TGTGCCAGCAGCTCCTACGGGACAGGGGGCTCTGGGGCCAACGTCCTGACTTTC.

This clone occurred a few times. V and J are TRBV10-1 and TRBJ2-7; 10 bases fit TRBD1. V was clipped by 7 bases and J by 4 bases; unmatched bases: 10. The CDR3 has 15 amino acids. Germline-derived CDR1 and CDR2 are WNHNN and SYGVQD (reference sequence). The CDR3 coding sequence is TGCGCCAGCAACCACGGGGACAGGGGATTGTACGAGCAGTACTTC. Its translation: CASNHGDRGLYEQYF.

J is TRBJ1-1 and V is TRBV29-1; D unresolved. CDR1 and CDR2 from the germline V gene are SQVTM and ANQGSEA. There are 13 residues in the CDR3. V lost 4 bases to trimming and J lost 5 bases, with 14 bases between them. CDR3 in amino acids: CSVAQSKTTEAFF. The CDR3 DNA reads TGCAGCGTTGCCCAATCCAAGACAACTGAAGCTTTCTTT.

This chain connects TRBV3-1 (or the pseudogene TRBV3-2) to TRBJ1-2; TRBD1 matches at 7 bases. The CDR3 runs 15 residues. Germline CDR1 and CDR2: LGHDT and YNNKEL (reference sequence). Trimming at V came to 4 bases and at J to 8 bases, leaving 13 bases not matched to a gene. The CDR3 nucleotides read TGTGCCAGCAGCCCCAAGTCCCGGGACAGATCCGGCTACACCTTC. Encoded protein: CASSPKSRDRSGYTF.

The chain joins TRBV19 to TRBJ1-1, with D possibly TRBD1 on 6 matching bases. The V and J ends lost 3 bases and 1 base respectively, with 9 bases between them. The V gene's germline CDR1 is LNHDA and CDR2 SQIVND (reference sequence). This CDR3 is built from 14 residues. The CDR3 bases are TGTGCCAGTAGTATCCCGACAGGGAACACTGAAGCTTTCTTT. The encoded protein is CASSIPTGNTEAFF.

The rearrangement uses TRBV21-1 and TRBJ1-2. TRBV21-1 is annotated as a pseudogene. This CDR3 region has 15 residues. CDR3 protein: CASSKTRGVDYGYTF. Written as DNA, the CDR3 is TGTGCCAGCAGCAAAACTCGGGGGGTCGACTATGGCTACACCTTC.

The rearrangement joins TRBV12-3 or TRBV12-4 to TRBJ2-7; D ambiguous. V shed 1 base and J shed 4 bases, with 8 bases lying between them. This CDR3 contains 13 residues. The CDR3 DNA sequence: TGTGCCAGCAGTTTAGACAGTATTTACGAGCAGTACTTC. Encoded protein: CASSLDSIYEQYF.